This T cell receptor (beta chain) was identified in a study of OX40 agonist ivuxolimab in advanced cancers. Study-level information: The study gave patients intravenous ivuxolimab at 0.01 to 10 mg/kg every 2 weeks.

Overall study results and limits: Clonal expansion among partial responders at 0.1-3.0 mg/kg ranked near the lowest.

The germline CDR1 and CDR2 sequences are MNHNS and SASEGT. V was cut by 2 bases and J by 8 bases, with 10 bases left in between. CDR3 length: 13 residues. Sequencing used immunoSEQ multiplex PCR; TCRdb keeps in-frame clones, though not all of them. The sample lists 35,000 to 45,000 clones, more than 80% seen once, with approximately 4.4% in the top ten. Turning to this clone: Antigen specificity is unknown.

V usage is TRBV6-1 and J usage is TRBJ2-1, with a possible D match to TRBD2 (6 bases). This receptor was taken from an adult with an advanced solid tumor such as melanoma, head and neck, liver or kidney cancer. The sample here was CD4+ or CD8+ T cells sorted from blood, taken in a trial of the OX40 agonist ivuxolimab. In DNA, the CDR3 is TGTGCCAGCAGTGAAATCGGGAGCCATGAGCAGTTCTTC. It is translated as CASSEIGSHEQFF.